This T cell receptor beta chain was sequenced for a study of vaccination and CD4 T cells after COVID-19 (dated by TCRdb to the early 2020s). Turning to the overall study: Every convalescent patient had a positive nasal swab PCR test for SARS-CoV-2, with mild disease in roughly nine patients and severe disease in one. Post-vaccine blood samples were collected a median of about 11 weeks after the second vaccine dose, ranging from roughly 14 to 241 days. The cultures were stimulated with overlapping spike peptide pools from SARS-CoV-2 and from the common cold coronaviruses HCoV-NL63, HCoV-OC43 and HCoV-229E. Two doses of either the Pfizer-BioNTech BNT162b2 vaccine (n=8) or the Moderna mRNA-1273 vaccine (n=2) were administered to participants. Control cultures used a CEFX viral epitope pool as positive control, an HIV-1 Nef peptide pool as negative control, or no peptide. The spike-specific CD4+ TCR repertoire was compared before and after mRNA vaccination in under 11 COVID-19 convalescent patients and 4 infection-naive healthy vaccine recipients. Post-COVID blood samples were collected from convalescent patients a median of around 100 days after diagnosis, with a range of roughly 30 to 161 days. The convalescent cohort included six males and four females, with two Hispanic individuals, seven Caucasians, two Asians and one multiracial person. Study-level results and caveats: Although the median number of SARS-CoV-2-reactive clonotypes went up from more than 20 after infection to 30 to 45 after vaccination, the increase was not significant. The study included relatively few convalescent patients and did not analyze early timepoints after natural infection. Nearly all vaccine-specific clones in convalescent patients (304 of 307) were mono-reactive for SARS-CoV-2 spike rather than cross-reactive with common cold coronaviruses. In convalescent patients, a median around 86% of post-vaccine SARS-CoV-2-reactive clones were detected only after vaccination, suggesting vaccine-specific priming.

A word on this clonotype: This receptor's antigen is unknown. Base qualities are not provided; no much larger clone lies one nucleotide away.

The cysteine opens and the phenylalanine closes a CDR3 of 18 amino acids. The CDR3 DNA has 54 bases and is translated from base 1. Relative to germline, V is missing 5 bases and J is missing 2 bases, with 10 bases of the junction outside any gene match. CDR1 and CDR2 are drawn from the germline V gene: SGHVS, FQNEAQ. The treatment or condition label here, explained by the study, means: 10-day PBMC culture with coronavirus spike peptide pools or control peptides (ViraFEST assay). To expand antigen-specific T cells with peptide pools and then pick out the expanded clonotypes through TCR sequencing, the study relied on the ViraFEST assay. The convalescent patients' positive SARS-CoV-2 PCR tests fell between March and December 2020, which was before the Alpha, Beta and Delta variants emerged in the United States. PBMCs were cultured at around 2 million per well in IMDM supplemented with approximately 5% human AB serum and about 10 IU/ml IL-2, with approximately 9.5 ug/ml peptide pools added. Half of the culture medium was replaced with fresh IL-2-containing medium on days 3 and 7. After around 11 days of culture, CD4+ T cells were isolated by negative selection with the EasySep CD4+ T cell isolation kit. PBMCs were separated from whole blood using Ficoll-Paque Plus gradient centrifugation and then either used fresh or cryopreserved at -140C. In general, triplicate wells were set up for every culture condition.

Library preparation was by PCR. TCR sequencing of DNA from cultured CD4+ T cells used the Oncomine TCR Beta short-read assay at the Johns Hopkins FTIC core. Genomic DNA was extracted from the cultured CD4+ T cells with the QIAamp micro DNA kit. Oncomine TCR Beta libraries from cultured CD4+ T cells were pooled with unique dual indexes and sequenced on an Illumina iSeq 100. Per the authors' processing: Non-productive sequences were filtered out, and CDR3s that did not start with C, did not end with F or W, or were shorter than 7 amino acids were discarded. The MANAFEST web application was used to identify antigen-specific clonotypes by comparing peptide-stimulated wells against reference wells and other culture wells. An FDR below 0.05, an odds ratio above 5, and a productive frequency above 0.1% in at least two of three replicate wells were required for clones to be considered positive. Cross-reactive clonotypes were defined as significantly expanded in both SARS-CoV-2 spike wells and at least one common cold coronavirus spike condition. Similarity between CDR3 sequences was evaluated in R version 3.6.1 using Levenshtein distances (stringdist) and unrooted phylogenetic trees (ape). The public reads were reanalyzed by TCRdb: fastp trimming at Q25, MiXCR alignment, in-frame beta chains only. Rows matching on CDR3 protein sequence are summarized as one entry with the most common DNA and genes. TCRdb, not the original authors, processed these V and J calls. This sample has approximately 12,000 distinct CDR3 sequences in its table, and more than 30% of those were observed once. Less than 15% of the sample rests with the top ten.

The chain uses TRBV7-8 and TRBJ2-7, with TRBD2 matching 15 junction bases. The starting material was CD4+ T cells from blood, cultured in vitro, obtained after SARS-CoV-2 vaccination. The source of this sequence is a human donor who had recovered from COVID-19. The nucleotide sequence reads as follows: TGTGCCAGCAGCCAAGGGACTAGCGGGAGGTACGCGACCTACGAGCAGTACTTC. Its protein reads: CASSQGTSGRYATYEQYF.